The 24 T cell receptor beta chains reported below all come from one sample, sequenced in a study of T cell repertoires in cytomegalovirus infection. TCRdb re-called the reads with MiXCR, one entry per CDR3 protein. Here the sample spans 450,000 to 600,000 distinct CDR3 sequences, 40% to 50% being singletons. These receptors lack a known antigen. The sample in question was cultured PBMCs, obtained from culture after CMV antigen stimulation. The source is a human donor in good health (CMV status not recorded). Some clones in this sample may be carry-over from other donors' samples.

The chain is built from TRBV2 and TRBJ1-1, with TRBD1 matching 9 bases. The CDR3 runs to 14 residues. Trimming took 7 bases from V and 7 from J; bases not matched to a gene: 10. Germline CDR1 and CDR2: SNHLY and FYNNEI. CDR3 amino acids: CASTYHTGGVEAFF. For the CDR3, the DNA is TGTGCCAGCACCTATCACACAGGGGGCGTTGAAGCTTTCTTT. The full variable domain, completed using reference TRBV2 and TRBJ1-1, is EPEVTQTPSHQVTQMGQEVILRCVPISNHLYFYWYRQILGQKVEFLVSFYNNEISEKSEIFDDQFSVERPDGSNFTLKIRSTKLEDSAMYFCASTYHTGGVEAFFGQGTRLTVV.

This clonotype was seen a few times. V and J are TRBV7-2 and TRBJ2-7; D unresolved. The germline V and J ends were trimmed by 4 bases and 3 bases, with 16 bases remaining between them. This CDR3 is built from 15 residues. The germline V gene encodes CDR1 SGHTA and CDR2 FQGNSA. The CDR3 DNA sequence: TGTGCCAGCAGCTCCTCCGGGTTTGCGAACTACGAGCAGTACTTC. It encodes CASSSSGFANYEQYF.

The table lists this clonotype with a count of one. The chain couples TRBV25-1 to TRBJ1-2; possible D gene TRBD1, 5 bases. The CDR3 loop spans 13 amino acids. V was cut by 5 bases and J by 4 bases, with 11 bases left in between. The germline CDR1 and CDR2 sequences are MGHDK and SYGVNS. The chain's CDR3 is CASSQGGPYGYTF. The CDR3 region has the DNA TGTGCCAGCAGTCAGGGTGGGCCCTATGGCTACACCTTC.

The CDR3 here is CASSYASGLVHEQYF. The DNA for the CDR3 is TGTGCCAGCAGTTACGCTTCGGGACTAGTCCACGAGCAGTACTTC. The gene calls are TRBV6-8 and TRBJ2-7, with TRBD2 identical over 8 bases. The V gene's germline CDR1 is MNHGY and CDR2 SAAAGT. CDR3 length: 15 residues. V lost 2 bases, J lost 5 bases, and 8 bases stayed unmatched.

V usage is TRBV7-2 and J usage is TRBJ2-7, with D perhaps matching TRBD2 (6 bases). This CDR3 region has 14 residues. Per the germline V gene, CDR1 is SGHTA and CDR2 is FQGNSA. Trimming removed 3 bases from V and 3 bases from J, with 12 bases in between. The DNA for the CDR3 is TGTGCCAGCAGCTTGGGCGGGAACTACTACGAGCAGTACTTC. Translation: CASSLGGNYYEQYF.

The chain joins TRBV6-2 or TRBV6-3 to TRBJ2-7; 9 bases are shared with TRBD1. This CDR3 region has 16 residues. V gave up 3 bases and J gave up 2 bases; unmatched junction bases: 8. Germline CDR1 reads MNHEY; CDR2 reads SVGEGT. Written as DNA, the CDR3 is TGTGCCAGCAGTTATTGGGGCGGGACAGGGACCTACGAGCAGTACTTC. It translates to CASSYWGGTGTYEQYF.

DNA for the CDR3: TGTGCCAGCAGTGAAACGGGGGGGGGTGAAAAACTGTTTTTT. This codes for CASSETGGGEKLFF. The rearrangement links TRBV6-1 to TRBJ1-4; tentatively, D is TRBD1 (5 bases). Germline V lookup: CDR1 MNHNS, CDR2 SASEGT. This CDR3 spans 14 amino acids. Trimming cost V 2 bases and J 7 bases, with 11 bases left between them.

This chain links TRBV20-1 with TRBJ1-3, with TRBD1 matching 8 bases. Germline V gene lookup returns CDR1 DFQATT and CDR2 SNEGSKA (reference sequence). V trimming: 5 bases; J trimming: 0 bases; junction bases outside the gene matches: 3. The length of the CDR3 is 14 residues. CDR3: CSAQDRDSGNTIYF. The CDR3 DNA reads TGCAGTGCTCAGGACAGGGACTCTGGAAACACCATATATTTT.

This clonotype showed up just a few times. This chain links TRBV7-9 with TRBJ1-5; D unclear. The V gene's germline CDR1 is SEHNR and CDR2 FQNEAQ (reference sequence). The CDR3 has 14 amino acids. Trimming shortened V by 0 bases and J by 11 bases, and 14 bases separated the two germline ends. The CDR3 region has the DNA TGTGCCAGCAGCTTAGCCTTTCTTAGCAAGGCCCAGCATTTT. This gives the protein CASSLAFLSKAQHF.

The rearrangement joins TRBV27 to TRBJ2-3; D not certain. The CDR3 contains 13 residues. V was clipped by 3 bases and J by 7 bases, with 11 bases between them. Germline-derived CDR1 and CDR2 are MNHEY and SMNVEV (reference sequence). The CDR3 bases are TGTGCCAGCAGTTTCGGAACGAAGAATACGCAGTATTTT. Translation gives CASSFGTKNTQYF.

This clonotype was counted at least ten times. The rearrangement uses TRBV7-8 and TRBJ1-2; maybe TRBD1 (5 bases). The ends were cut back, 1 base at V and 4 bases at J, with 7 bases in the middle. The CDR3 totals 13 residues. Germline CDR1 and CDR2: SGHVS and FQNEAQ. CDR3 sequence: CASSLGQPYGYTF. In DNA form, the CDR3 reads TGTGCCAGCAGCTTAGGACAGCCCTATGGCTACACCTTC. Full variable domain (missing parts from reference TRBV7-8 and TRBJ1-2): GAGVSQSPRYKVAKRGQDVALRCDPISGHVSLFWYQQALGQGPEFLTYFQNEAQLDKSGLPSDRFFAERPEGSVSTLKIQRTQQEDSAVYLCASSLGQPYGYTFGSGTRLTVV.

The V gene is TRBV10-3, the J gene TRBJ2-5; 11 bases align to TRBD2. The CDR3 totals 15 residues. From germline, CDR1 is ENHRY and CDR2 SYGVKD. V lost 4 bases to trimming and J lost 2 bases; unmatched junction nucleotides: 3. For the CDR3, the DNA is TGTGCCATCAGTGGGACTAGCGGGCGGCAAGAGACCCAGTACTTC. This sequence encodes CAISGTSGRQETQYF.

V gene TRBV19 combines with J gene TRBJ2-2, with D tentatively TRBD2 (5 bases). This CDR3 is built from 15 residues. The ends were cut back, 6 bases at V and 4 bases at J, with 15 bases in the middle. Germline assignment: CDR1 LNHDA and CDR2 SQIVND (reference sequence). The CDR3 DNA reads TGTGCCAGTAGGACTATCACCGGGTCCACCGGGGAGCTGTTTTTT. Translating it yields CASRTITGSTGELFF.

This chain joins TRBV27 and TRBJ2-1, with a possible D match to TRBD1 (5 bases). The germline V gene encodes CDR1 MNHEY and CDR2 SMNVEV (reference sequence). The CDR3 is made up of 16 amino acids. Trimming removed 2 bases from V and 8 bases from J, with 19 bases in between. CDR3 sequence (DNA): TGTGCCAGCAGTTTAAACCGGTACCAGATCAGGGATGAGCAGTTCTTC. It is translated as CASSLNRYQIRDEQFF.

The chain recombines TRBV6-1 with TRBJ1-1; D might be TRBD1 (6 bases). The germline gives CDR1 MNHNS, CDR2 SASEGT. The CDR3 contains 14 residues. Deletions cut 3 bases from V and 5 bases from J, with 13 bases between. CDR3 protein: CASSEGLGGTEAFF. The CDR3 nucleotides are TGTGCCAGCAGTGAGGGACTAGGGGGGACTGAAGCTTTCTTT.

The chain combines TRBV12-3 or TRBV12-4 with TRBJ2-3; 7 bases are shared with TRBD2. The CDR3 loop spans 14 amino acids. V gave up 1 base and J gave up 4 bases; unmatched junction bases: 2. CDR3: CASSLGGGSDTQYF. The CDR3 bases are TGTGCCAGCAGTTTAGGCGGGGGTTCAGATACGCAGTATTTT.

This clonotype was seen a handful of times. The chain uses TRBV7-6 and TRBJ1-6; 9 bases match TRBD1. J gave up 10 bases and V 1 base, and 5 bases lay outside the gene matches. The CDR3 length is 15 residues. The germline CDR1 and CDR2 sequences are SGHVS and FNYEAQ. Here the CDR3 reads CASSLEGTGSSPLHF. The CDR3 nucleotides read TGTGCCAGCAGCTTAGAGGGGACAGGGTCCTCACCCCTCCACTTT.

As concerns this clonotype: A much larger clone sits a single nucleotide away, making a read error possible. The chain recombines TRBV6-1 with TRBJ2-5, with D possibly called TRBD1 or TRBD2 (6 bases each). The CDR3 has 16 amino acids. V was clipped by 2 bases and J by 1 base, with 14 bases between them. CDR1 and CDR2 (germline): MNHNS, SASEGT. DNA for the CDR3: TGTGCCAGCAGTGAATCCGTGGGGGGCGGCCAAGAGACCCAGTACTTC. Protein sequence: CASSESVGGGQETQYF.

The sample holds many counts of this clonotype. The rearrangement links TRBV7-2 to TRBJ1-6; D remains ambiguous. CDR3 size: 14 residues. Trimming cost V 1 base and J 13 bases, with 14 bases left between them. Germline CDR1 is SGHTA and CDR2 is FQGNSA. CDR3: CASSLDVTTGPLHF. CDR3 sequence (DNA): TGTGCCAGCAGCTTAGATGTAACAACGGGGCCCCTCCACTTT.

The chain links TRBV15 to TRBJ2-3; TRBD2 matches at 11 bases. The CDR3 length is 16 residues. After removal of 5 bases from V and 5 bases from J, the junction contained 9 bases not matched to a gene. Looked up from germline, CDR1 is LNHNV and CDR2 is YYDKDF (reference sequence). CDR3 in amino acids: CATSGKLAGAGDTQYF. The DNA of the CDR3 is TGTGCCACCAGCGGCAAACTAGCGGGGGCGGGAGATACGCAGTATTTT.

The rearrangement uses TRBV6-2 or TRBV6-3 and TRBJ2-1, with D possibly being TRBD1 (5 bases). The V gene's germline CDR1 is MNHEY and CDR2 SVGEGT. Trimming shortened V by 7 bases and J by 9 bases, and 10 bases separated the two germline ends. This CDR3 is 11 amino acids long. The DNA of the CDR3 is TGTGCCAGCACGAAGGGGTTTGAGCAGTTCTTC. Translating gives CASTKGFEQFF.

This clonotype was seen only once. The chain combines TRBV24-1 with TRBJ2-1, with TRBD2 matching 9 bases. The germline gives CDR1 KGHDR, CDR2 SFDVKD. The J segment lost 5 bases and the V segment lost 3 bases, leaving 7 bases of the junction unmatched. This CDR3 is built from 16 residues. CDR3 amino acids: CATSDIPSGAHNEQFF. CDR3 sequence (DNA): TGTGCCACCAGTGATATTCCTAGCGGGGCCCACAATGAGCAGTTCTTC.

This rearrangement joins TRBV28 to TRBJ1-4; D gene uncertain. Trimming cost V 2 bases and J 10 bases, with 11 bases left between them. From germline, CDR1 is MDHEN and CDR2 SYDVKM. The CDR3 is 13 amino acids. CDR3 sequence (DNA): TGTGCCAGCAGTTTAGGCGCCGGAGGAAAACTGTTTTTT. Translated, it gives CASSLGAGGKLFF.

This clonotype has just one count. This chain uses TRBV6-6 with TRBJ2-2; either TRBD1 or TRBD2 may fit D (5 bases each). This CDR3 comprises 16 residues. Per germline, CDR1 MNHNY and CDR2 SVGAGI (reference sequence). V was trimmed by 5 bases and J by 8 bases, leaving 21 bases between them. CDR3: CASSRQGRDLSGELFF. The DNA of the CDR3 is TGTGCCAGCAGTCGCCAGGGCCGGGATTTATCGGGGGAGCTGTTTTTT.